Following are 5 T cell receptor beta chains from one sample sequenced in a study of CD8 T cells in Susac syndrome. 0.5 to 1 ug RNA was reverse transcribed with random hexamers. Via MiXCR, TCRdb re-called the immunoSEQ multiplex PCR reads, giving one row per CDR3 protein. The sample yields tens of thousands of distinct CDR3 sequences, over 90% seen once. The sequenced sample consisted of CD8+ T cells from PBMCs. These TCRs come from a human donor in good health.

The chain has TRBV6-2 or TRBV6-3 and TRBJ2-7; TRBD2 agrees at 7 bases. This CDR3 is 12 amino acids long. CDR1 MNHEY and CDR2 SVGEGT come from the germline V gene. The CDR3 DNA reads as TGTACCAGCGGGGCTTTCCAAGCAGAGCAGTACGTC. Its translation: CTSGAFQAEQYV.

The chain uses TRBV9 and TRBJ1-5, with 9 bases identical to TRBD1. Germline trimming cut 3 bases from V and 4 bases from J; bases unmatched to any gene: 8. The CDR3 has 16 residues. CDR1 SGDLS and CDR2 YYNGEE come from the germline V gene. CDR3: CASSEGAGTGNQPQHF. The CDR3, as DNA: TGTGCCAGCAGCGAGGGGGCCGGGACAGGGAATCAGCCCCAGCATTTT.

CDR3 in DNA: TGTGCCAGCAGCGCAGGCATGGCCACTGAAGCTTTCTTT. It codes for CASSAGMATEAFF. The chain is built from TRBV9 and TRBJ1-1; D call uncertain. Per germline, CDR1 SGDLS and CDR2 YYNGEE. V lost 3 bases to trimming and J lost 4 bases, with 10 bases between them. This CDR3 spans 13 amino acids.

The chain uses TRBV27 and TRBJ2-1; the D gene could be TRBD1 or TRBD2 (5 bases each). Trimming shortened V by 9 bases and J by 8 bases, and 20 bases separated the two germline ends. The CDR3 extends over 14 amino acids. Germline V gives CDR1 MNHEY, CDR2 SMNVEV (reference sequence). CDR3 DNA: TGTGCCAGTACGGGGCTTGGCGAGAGGGATGAGCAGTTCTTC. Its protein product is CASTGLGERDEQFF.

The chain is built from TRBV3-1 and TRBJ2-1; D call uncertain. From germline, CDR1 is LGHDT and CDR2 YNNKEL (reference sequence). Deletions cut 3 bases from V and 4 bases from J, with 13 bases between. The CDR3 extends over 15 amino acids. The CDR3, as DNA: TGTGCCAGCAGCCAGCGGATGCCTCCTTACAATGAGCAGTTCTTC. Protein: CASSQRMPPYNEQFF.